This T cell receptor (beta chain) emerged from a study of shared clonotypes between healthy human individuals. Only in-frame clones appear in the TCRdb table, and some are missing; sequencing was by immunoSEQ multiplex PCR. The profile shows around 1,000,000 clones, 70% to 80% of them singletons. Trimming took 4 bases from V and 5 from J, leaving 17 bases between them. Germline V gene data show CDR1 as SEHNR and CDR2 as FQNEAQ (reference sequence). The CDR3 spans 15 residues. The chain joins TRBV7-9 to TRBJ1-2; TRBD1 is a possible D gene (6 bases). Material: memory CD4+ T cells from PBMCs. This sample's subset: CD45RA-negative fraction. This clonotype was sampled from a young man in good health. Some clones in this sample may be carry-over from other donors' samples. This CDR3 reads CASSSYRDTGYGYTF. CDR3 bases: TGTGCCAGCAGCTCATACCGGGACACAGGATATGGCTACACCTTC.